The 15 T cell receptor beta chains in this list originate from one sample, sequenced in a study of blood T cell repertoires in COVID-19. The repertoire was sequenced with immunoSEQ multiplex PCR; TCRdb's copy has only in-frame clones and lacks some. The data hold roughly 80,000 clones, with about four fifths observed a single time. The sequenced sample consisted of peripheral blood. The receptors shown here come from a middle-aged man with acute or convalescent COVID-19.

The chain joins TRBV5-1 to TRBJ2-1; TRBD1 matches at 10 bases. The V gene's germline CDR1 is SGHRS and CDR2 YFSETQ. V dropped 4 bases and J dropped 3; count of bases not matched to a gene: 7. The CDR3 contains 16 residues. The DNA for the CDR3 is TGCGCCAGCAGCGTGACAGGGGGCGTCCTCTACAATGAGCAGTTCTTC. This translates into CASSVTGGVLYNEQFF.

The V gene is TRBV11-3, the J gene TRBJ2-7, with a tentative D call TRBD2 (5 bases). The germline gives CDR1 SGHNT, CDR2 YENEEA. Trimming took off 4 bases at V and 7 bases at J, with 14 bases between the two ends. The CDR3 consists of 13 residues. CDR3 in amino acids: CASSSSGSGEQYF. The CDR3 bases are TGTGCCAGCAGCTCCTCGGGGTCGGGTGAGCAGTACTTC.

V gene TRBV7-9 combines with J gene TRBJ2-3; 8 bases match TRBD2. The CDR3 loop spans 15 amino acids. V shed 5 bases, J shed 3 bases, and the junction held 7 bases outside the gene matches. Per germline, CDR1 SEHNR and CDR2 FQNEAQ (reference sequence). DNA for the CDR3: TGTGCCAGCAGCCCCGGACTAGCCTGGACAGATACGCAGTATTTT. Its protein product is CASSPGLAWTDTQYF.

In DNA form, the CDR3 reads TGTGCCAGTAGTACGTCAGAAGCCTATAATTCACCCCTCCACTTT. This encodes CASSTSEAYNSPLHF. The V and J genes are TRBV19 and TRBJ1-6; D unresolved. The V end lost 4 bases, the J end lost 2 bases, and 9 bases lay between the germline ends. Looked up from germline, CDR1 is LNHDA and CDR2 is SQIVND (reference sequence). The CDR3 totals 15 residues.

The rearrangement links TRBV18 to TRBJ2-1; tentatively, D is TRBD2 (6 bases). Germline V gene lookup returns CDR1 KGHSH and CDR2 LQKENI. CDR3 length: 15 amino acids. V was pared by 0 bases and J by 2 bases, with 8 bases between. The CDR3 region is CASSPPSGTYNEQFF. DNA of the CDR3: TGTGCCAGCTCACCACCTAGCGGAACCTACAATGAGCAGTTCTTC.

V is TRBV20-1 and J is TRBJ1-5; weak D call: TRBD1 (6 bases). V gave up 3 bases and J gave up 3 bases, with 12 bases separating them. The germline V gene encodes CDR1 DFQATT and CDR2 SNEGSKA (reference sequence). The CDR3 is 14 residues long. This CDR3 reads CSASAGGSNQPQHF. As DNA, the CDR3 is TGCAGTGCTAGTGCTGGGGGCTCCAATCAGCCCCAGCATTTT.

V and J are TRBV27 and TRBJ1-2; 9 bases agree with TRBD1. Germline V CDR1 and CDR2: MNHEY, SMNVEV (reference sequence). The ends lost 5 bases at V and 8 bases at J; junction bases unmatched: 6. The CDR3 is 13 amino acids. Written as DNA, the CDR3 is TGTGCCAGCAGTACGGGACAGGGACGCGGCTACACCTTC. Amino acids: CASSTGQGRGYTF.

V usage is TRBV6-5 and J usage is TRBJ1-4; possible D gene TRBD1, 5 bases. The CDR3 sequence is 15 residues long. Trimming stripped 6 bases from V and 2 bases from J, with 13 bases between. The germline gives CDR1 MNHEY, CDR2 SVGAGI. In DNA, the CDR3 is TGTGCCAGCAGCCCAGGACATCCGACTAATGAAAAACTGTTTTTT. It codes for CASSPGHPTNEKLFF.

In nucleotides, the CDR3 is TGTGCCAGCATCGGGACAGGGGGTCAGCCCCAGCATTTT. Its protein product is CASIGTGGQPQHF. The chain is built from TRBV2 and TRBJ1-5, with 11 bases fitting TRBD1. Germline trimming cut 7 bases from V and 6 bases from J; bases unmatched to any gene: 2. CDR3 length: 13 amino acids. In germline, CDR1 is SNHLY, CDR2 FYNNEI.

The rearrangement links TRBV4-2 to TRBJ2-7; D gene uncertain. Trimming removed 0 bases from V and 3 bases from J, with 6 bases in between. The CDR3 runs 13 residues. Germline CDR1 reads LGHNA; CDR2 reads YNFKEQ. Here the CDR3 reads CASSQELNYEQYF. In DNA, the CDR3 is TGTGCCAGCAGCCAAGAACTAAACTACGAGCAGTACTTC.

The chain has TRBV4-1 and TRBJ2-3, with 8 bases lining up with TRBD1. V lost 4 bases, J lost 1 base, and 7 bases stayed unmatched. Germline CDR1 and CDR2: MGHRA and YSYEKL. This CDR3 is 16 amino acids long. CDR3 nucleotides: TGCGCCAGCAGCCTTAGGACAGGGTCGGGCACAGATACGCAGTATTTT. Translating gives CASSLRTGSGTDTQYF.

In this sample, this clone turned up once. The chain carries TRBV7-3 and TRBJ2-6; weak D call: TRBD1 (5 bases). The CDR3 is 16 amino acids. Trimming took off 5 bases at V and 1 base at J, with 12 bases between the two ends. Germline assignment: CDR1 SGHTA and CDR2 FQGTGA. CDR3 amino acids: CASSISGSSGANVLTF. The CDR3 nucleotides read TGTGCCAGCAGCATATCAGGGTCATCTGGGGCCAACGTCCTGACTTTC.

The CDR3 sequence: CASSSPSSGMKTQYF. The CDR3 DNA sequence: TGTGCCAGCAGTTCCCCCTCGTCCGGGATGAAGACCCAGTACTTC. The chain has TRBV28 and TRBJ2-5, with D possibly being TRBD2 (5 bases). CDR1 MDHEN and CDR2 SYDVKM come from the germline V gene. The CDR3 runs to 15 residues. Trimming shortened V by 4 bases and J by 6 bases, and 18 bases separated the two germline ends.

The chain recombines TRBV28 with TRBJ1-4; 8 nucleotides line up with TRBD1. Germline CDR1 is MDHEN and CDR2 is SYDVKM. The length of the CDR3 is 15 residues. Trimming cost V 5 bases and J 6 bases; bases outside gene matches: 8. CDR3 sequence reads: CASSLQGAGYEKLFF. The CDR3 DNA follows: TGTGCCAGCAGTCTCCAGGGGGCCGGTTATGAAAAACTGTTTTTT. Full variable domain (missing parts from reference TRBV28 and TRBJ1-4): DVKVTQSSRYLVKRTGEKVFLECVQDMDHENMFWYRQDPGLGLRLIYFSYDVKMKEKGDIPEGYSVSREKKERFSLILESASTNQTSMYLCASSLQGAGYEKLFFGSGTQLSVL.

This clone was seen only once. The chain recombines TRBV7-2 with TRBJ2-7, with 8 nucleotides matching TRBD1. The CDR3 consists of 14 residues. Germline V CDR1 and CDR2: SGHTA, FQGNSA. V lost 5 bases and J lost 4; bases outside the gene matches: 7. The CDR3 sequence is CASSVDQGAYEQYF. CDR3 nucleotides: TGTGCCAGCAGCGTGGATCAGGGGGCGTACGAGCAGTACTTC.